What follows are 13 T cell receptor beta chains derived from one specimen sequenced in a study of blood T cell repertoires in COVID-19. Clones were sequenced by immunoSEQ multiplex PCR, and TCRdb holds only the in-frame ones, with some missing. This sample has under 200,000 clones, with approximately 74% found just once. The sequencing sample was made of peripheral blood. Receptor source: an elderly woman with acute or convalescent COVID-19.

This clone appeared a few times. The CDR3 loop is CASSRGVITGELFF. DNA of the CDR3: TGTGCCAGCAGCCGGGGGGTTATCACCGGGGAGCTGTTTTTT. The rearrangement uses TRBV25-1 and TRBJ2-2, with TRBD2 matching over 7 bases. Germline lookup yields CDR1 MGHDK and CDR2 SYGVNS. CDR3 length: 14 residues. Germline trimming cut 6 bases from V and 4 bases from J; bases unmatched to any gene: 5. The entire variable domain, with the rest obtained from reference TRBV25-1 and TRBJ2-2, is as follows: EADIYQTPRYLVIGTGKKITLECSQTMGHDKMYWYQQDPGMELHLIHYSYGVNSTEKGDLSSESTVSRIRTEHFPLTLESARPSHTSQYLCASSRGVITGELFFGEGSRLTVL.

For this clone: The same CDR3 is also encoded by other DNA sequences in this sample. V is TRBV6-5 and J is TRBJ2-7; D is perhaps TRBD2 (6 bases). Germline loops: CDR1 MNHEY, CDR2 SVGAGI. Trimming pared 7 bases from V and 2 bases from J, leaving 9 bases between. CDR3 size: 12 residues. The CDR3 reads CASTGGTYEQYF. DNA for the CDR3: TGTGCCAGCACTGGGGGGACCTACGAGCAGTACTTC.

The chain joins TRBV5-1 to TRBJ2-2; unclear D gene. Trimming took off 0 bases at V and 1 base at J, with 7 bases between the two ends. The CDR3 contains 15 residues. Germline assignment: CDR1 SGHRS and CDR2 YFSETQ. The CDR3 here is CASSLAPGNTGELFF. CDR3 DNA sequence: TGCGCCAGCAGCTTGGCCCCGGGGAACACCGGGGAGCTGTTTTTT.

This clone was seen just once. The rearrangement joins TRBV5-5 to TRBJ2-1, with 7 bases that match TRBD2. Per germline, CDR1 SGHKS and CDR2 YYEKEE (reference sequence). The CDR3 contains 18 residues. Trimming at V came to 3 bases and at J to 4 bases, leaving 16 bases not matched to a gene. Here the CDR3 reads CASSSSRDVGGRYNEQFF. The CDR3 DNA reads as TGTGCCAGCAGCTCCTCGCGGGATGTGGGAGGGCGATACAATGAGCAGTTCTTC. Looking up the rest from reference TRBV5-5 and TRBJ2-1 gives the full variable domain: DAGVTQSPTHLIKTRGQQVTLRCSPISGHKSVSWYQQVLGQGPQFIFQYYEKEERGRGNFPDRFSARQFPNYSSELNVNALLLGDSALYLCASSSSRDVGGRYNEQFFGPGTRLTVL.

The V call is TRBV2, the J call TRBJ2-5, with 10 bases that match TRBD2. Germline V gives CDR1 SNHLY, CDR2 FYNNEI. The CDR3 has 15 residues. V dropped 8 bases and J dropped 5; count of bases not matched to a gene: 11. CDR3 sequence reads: CASYRPSGSRETQYF. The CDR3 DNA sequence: TGTGCCAGCTACCGTCCTAGCGGGAGTCGCGAGACCCAGTACTTC.

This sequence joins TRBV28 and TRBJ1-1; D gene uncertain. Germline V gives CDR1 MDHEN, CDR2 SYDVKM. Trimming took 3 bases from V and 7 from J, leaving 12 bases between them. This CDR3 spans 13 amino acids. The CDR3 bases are TGTGCCAGCAGTTTTTTCTCCCGGGGTGAAGCTTTCTTT. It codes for CASSFFSRGEAFF.

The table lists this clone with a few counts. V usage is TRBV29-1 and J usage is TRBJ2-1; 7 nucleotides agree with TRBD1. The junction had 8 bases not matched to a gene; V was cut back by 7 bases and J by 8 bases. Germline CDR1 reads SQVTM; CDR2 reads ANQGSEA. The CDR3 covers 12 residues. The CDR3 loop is CSGLPDRDEQFF. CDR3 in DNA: TGCAGCGGATTACCTGACAGGGATGAGCAGTTCTTC.

CDR3 loop: CASSFRPDSDYTF. The CDR3 nucleotides are TGTGCCAGTAGTTTCCGACCGGACAGTGACTACACCTTC. J is TRBJ1-2 and V is TRBV19, with D possibly matching TRBD1 (6 bases). The CDR3 is 13 amino acids. Trimming shortened V by 5 bases and J by 10 bases, and 17 bases separated the two germline ends. Germline CDR1 is LNHDA and CDR2 is SQIVND (reference sequence).

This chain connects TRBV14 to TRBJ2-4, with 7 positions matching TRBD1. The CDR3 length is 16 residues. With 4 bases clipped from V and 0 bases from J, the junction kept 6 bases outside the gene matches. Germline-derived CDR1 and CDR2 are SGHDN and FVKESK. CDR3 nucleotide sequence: TGTGCCAGCAGCCCAGCCGGGACAGCAGCCAAAAACATTCAGTACTTC. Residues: CASSPAGTAAKNIQYF.

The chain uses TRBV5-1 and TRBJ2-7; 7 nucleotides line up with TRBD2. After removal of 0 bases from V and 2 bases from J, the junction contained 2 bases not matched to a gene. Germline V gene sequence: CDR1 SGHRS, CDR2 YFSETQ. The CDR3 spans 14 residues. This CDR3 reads CASSLGEGPYEQYF. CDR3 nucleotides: TGCGCCAGCAGCTTGGGGGAGGGACCCTACGAGCAGTACTTC.

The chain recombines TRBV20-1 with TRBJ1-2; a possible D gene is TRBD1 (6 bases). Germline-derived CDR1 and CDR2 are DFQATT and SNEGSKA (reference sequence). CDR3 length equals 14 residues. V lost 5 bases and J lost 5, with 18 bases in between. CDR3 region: CSAGGGPSVYGYTF. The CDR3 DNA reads TGCAGTGCTGGTGGGGGGCCGAGCGTGTATGGCTACACCTTC.

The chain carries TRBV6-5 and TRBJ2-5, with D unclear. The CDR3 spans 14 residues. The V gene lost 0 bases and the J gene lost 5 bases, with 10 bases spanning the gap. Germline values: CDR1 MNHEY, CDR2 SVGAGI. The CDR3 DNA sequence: TGTGCCAGCAGTTACTCGAGTGATCGGGAGACCCAGTACTTC. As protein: CASSYSSDRETQYF.

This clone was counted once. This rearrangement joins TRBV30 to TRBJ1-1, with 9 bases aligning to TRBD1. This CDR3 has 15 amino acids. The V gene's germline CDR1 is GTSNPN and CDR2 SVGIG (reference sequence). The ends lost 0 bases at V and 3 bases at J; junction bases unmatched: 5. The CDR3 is CAWSVLGQGDTEAFF. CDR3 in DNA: TGTGCCTGGAGTGTACTGGGACAGGGTGACACTGAAGCTTTCTTT.